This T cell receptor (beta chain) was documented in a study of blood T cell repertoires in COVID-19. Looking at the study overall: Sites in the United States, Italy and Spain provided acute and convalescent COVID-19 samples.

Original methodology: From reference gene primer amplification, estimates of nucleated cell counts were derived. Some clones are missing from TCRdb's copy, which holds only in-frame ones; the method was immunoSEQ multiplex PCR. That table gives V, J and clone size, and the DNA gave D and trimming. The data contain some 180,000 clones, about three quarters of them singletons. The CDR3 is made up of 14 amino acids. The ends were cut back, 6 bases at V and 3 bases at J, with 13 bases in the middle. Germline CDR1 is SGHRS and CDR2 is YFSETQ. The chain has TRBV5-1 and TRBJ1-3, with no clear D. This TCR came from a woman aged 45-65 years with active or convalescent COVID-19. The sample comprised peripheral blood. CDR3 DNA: TGCGCCAGCACCTCAACGTCGGGTGGAAACACCATATATTTT. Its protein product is CASTSTSGGNTIYF.